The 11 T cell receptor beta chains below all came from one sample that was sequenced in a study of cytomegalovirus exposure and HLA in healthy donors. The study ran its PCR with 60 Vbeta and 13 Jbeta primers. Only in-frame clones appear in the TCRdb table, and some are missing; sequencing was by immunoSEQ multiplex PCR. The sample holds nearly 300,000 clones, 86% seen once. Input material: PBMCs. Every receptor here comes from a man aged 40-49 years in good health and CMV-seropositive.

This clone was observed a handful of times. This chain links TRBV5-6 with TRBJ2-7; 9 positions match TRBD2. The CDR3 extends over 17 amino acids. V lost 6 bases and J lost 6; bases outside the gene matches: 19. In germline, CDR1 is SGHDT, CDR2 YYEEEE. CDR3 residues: CASTSRQTSGPRLEQYF. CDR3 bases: TGTGCCAGCACCTCCCGACAGACTAGCGGCCCTCGGCTCGAGCAGTACTTC. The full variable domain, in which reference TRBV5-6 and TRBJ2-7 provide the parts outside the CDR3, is DAGVTQSPTHLIKTRGQQVTLRCSPKSGHDTVSWYQQALGQGPQFIFQYYEEEERQRGNFPDRFSGHQFPNYSSELNVNALLLGDSALYLCASTSRQTSGPRLEQYFGPGTRLTVT.

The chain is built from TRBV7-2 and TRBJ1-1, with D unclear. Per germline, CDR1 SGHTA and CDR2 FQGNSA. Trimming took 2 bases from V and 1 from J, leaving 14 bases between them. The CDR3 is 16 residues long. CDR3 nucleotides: TGTGCCAGCAGCTTATCTCCCCCAGCAGGGAACACTGAAGCTTTCTTT. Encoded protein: CASSLSPPAGNTEAFF.

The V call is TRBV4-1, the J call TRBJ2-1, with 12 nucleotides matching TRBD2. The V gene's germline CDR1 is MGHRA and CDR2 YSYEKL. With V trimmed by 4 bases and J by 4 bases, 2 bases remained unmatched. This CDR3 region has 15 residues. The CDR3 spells CASSPLAGGYNEQFF. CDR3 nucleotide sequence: TGCGCCAGCAGCCCCCTAGCGGGGGGGTACAATGAGCAGTTCTTC.

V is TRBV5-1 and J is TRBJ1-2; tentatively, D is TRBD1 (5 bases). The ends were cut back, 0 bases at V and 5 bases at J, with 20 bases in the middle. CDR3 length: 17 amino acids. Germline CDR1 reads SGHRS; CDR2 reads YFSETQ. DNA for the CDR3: TGCGCCAGCAGCTTGGCCGCCGTACCCGGGACTCCGTATGGCTACACCTTC. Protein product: CASSLAAVPGTPYGYTF.

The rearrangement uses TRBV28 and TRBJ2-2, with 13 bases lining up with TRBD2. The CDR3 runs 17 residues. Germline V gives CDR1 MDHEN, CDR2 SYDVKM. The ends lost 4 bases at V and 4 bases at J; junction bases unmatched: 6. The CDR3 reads CASSSTTSGRFTGELFF. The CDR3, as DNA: TGTGCCAGCAGTTCTACGACTAGCGGGAGGTTCACCGGGGAGCTGTTTTTT.

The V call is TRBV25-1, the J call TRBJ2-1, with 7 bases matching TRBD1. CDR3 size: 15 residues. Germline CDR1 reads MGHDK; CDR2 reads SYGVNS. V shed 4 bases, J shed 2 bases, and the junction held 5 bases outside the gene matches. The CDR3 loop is CASSGRQGPYNEQFF. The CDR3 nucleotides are TGTGCCAGCAGTGGCCGACAGGGTCCCTACAATGAGCAGTTCTTC. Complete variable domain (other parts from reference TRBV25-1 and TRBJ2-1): EADIYQTPRYLVIGTGKKITLECSQTMGHDKMYWYQQDPGMELHLIHYSYGVNSTEKGDLSSESTVSRIRTEHFPLTLESARPSHTSQYLCASSGRQGPYNEQFFGPGTRLTVL.

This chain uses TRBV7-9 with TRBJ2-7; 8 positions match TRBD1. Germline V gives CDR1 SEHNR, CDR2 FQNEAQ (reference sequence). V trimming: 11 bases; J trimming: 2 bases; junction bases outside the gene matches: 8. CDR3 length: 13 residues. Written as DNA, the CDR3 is TGTGCCTATGACGGACAGGGACCCTACGAGCAGTACTTC. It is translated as CAYDGQGPYEQYF.

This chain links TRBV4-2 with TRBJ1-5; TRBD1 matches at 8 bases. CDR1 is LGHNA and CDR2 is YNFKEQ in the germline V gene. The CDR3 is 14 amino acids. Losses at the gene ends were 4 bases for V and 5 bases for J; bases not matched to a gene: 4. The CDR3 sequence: CASSRGTGDQPQHF. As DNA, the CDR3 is TGTGCCAGCAGCCGTGGGACAGGCGATCAGCCCCAGCATTTT.

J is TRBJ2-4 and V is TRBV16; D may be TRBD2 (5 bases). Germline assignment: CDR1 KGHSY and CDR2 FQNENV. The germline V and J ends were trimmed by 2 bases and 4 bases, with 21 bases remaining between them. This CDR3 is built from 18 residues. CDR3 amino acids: CASSQGSQGGRFKNIQYF. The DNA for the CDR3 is TGTGCCAGCAGCCAAGGCTCCCAAGGAGGCCGATTTAAAAACATTCAGTACTTC.

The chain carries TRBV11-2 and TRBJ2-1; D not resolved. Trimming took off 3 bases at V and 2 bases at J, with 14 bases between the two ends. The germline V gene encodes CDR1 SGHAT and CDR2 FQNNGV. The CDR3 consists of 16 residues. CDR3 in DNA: TGTGCCAGCAGCTTCTCTGCGCGAGCCGCCTACAATGAGCAGTTCTTC. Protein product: CASSFSARAAYNEQFF.

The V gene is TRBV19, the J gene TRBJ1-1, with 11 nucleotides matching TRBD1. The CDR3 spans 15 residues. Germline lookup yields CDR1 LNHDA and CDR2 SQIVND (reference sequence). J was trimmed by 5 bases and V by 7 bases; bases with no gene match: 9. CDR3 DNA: TGTGCCAGTACCCCCTCCGGGACAGGGGGAACTGAAGCTTTCTTT. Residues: CASTPSGTGGTEAFF.